This T cell receptor beta chain appears in the sequencing data of a study of T cell responses to AZD1222 COVID-19 vaccine. The CDR3 consists of 14 residues. The V gene's germline CDR1 is KGHSH and CDR2 LQKENI. Trimming at V came to 3 bases and at J to 7 bases, leaving 3 bases not matched to a gene. Sequencing used immunoSEQ multiplex PCR; TCRdb keeps in-frame clones, though not all of them. The table records over 130,000 clones, roughly 92% of them present only once. The sequence derives from an adult in good health. This chain links TRBV18 with TRBJ2-1, with TRBD2 matching 10 bases. The source material was peripheral blood, sampled on day 0 of AZD1222 vaccination. The CDR3 here is CASSPLAGVNEQFF. DNA of the CDR3: TGTGCCAGCTCACCTCTAGCGGGAGTGAATGAGCAGTTCTTC.